These 18 T cell receptor beta chains share one sample of origin, sequenced in a study of high-grade serous ovarian cancer treatment subgroups. Tumor samples were obtained before definitive surgery or chemotherapy. The method was immunoSEQ multiplex PCR; TCRdb's version includes in-frame clones alone and lacks a portion of them. The data contain roughly 4,000 clones, roughly four fifths of them singletons. Sample: tumor tissue. The receptors were gathered from a human donor with high-grade serous ovarian cancer.

This rearrangement joins TRBV28 to TRBJ2-5; D call uncertain. The closer fit of TRBJ2-7 to the DNA end suggests the J call may be wrong. Germline V lookup: CDR1 MDHEN, CDR2 SYDVKM. CDR3 length: 11 amino acids. The CDR3 loop is CASSKGYEQYF. CDR3 nucleotides: TGTGCCAGCAGCAAGGGCTACGAGCAGTACTTC.

The CDR3 DNA is TGTGCCAGCAGCCCTCGACCCCGAGACGGGGAGCTGTTTTTT. Amino acid sequence: CASSPRPRDGELFF. The V gene is TRBV5-8, the J gene TRBJ2-2; D call uncertain. The CDR3 length is 14 residues. V shed 4 bases and J shed 7 bases, with 14 bases lying between them. Per germline, CDR1 SGHTS and CDR2 YDEGEE.

V and J are TRBV7-3 and TRBJ2-3; tentative D call: TRBD2 (5 bases). V was cut by 3 bases and J by 0 bases, with 10 bases left in between. The germline gives CDR1 SGHTA, CDR2 FQGTGA. The CDR3 consists of 15 residues. CDR3 amino acids: CASSFEGTSTDTQYF. In DNA, the CDR3 is TGTGCCAGCAGCTTTGAGGGAACCAGCACAGATACGCAGTATTTT.

The chain is built from TRBV30 and TRBJ2-2; D unresolved. V lost 0 bases to trimming and J lost 7 bases, with 9 bases between them. In germline, CDR1 is GTSNPN, CDR2 SVGIG (reference sequence). CDR3 length equals 13 residues. The CDR3 is CAWSVRVDGELFF. CDR3 nucleotides: TGTGCCTGGAGTGTACGGGTGGACGGGGAGCTGTTTTTT.

The chain carries TRBV6-4 and TRBJ1-5, with D perhaps matching TRBD1 (5 bases). CDR3 length: 14 residues. Per germline, CDR1 MRHNA and CDR2 SNTAGT. V gave up 10 bases and J gave up 3 bases, with 16 bases separating them. CDR3 bases: TGTGCCACTATACTCCAGGGCCTCAATCAGCCCCAGCATTTT. Its protein is CATILQGLNQPQHF.

CDR3 in amino acids: CASSLGGGTGHGYTF. The CDR3 coding sequence is TGTGCCAGCAGCTTAGGCGGGGGGACAGGGCATGGCTACACCTTC. V usage is TRBV5-4 and J usage is TRBJ1-2; 9 bases are a match to TRBD1. This CDR3 has 15 amino acids. V gave up 2 bases and J gave up 6 bases; unmatched junction bases: 8. Germline V gene lookup returns CDR1 SGHNT and CDR2 YYREEE (reference sequence).

There are a few counts of this clone. This chain joins TRBV7-9 and TRBJ2-1, with TRBD2 matching over 12 bases. J was trimmed by 8 bases and V by 1 base; bases with no gene match: 3. The V gene's germline CDR1 is SEHNR and CDR2 FQNEAQ (reference sequence). The CDR3 length is 15 residues. The CDR3 nucleotides are TGTGCCAGCAGCTTAGTGGCTAGCGGGAGGGATGAGCAGTTCTTC. Translation: CASSLVASGRDEQFF.

The rearrangement links TRBV6-1 to TRBJ2-5; TRBD1 matches at 10 bases. With V trimmed by 4 bases and J by 5 bases, 4 bases remained unmatched. Germline-derived CDR1 and CDR2 are MNHNS and SASEGT. This CDR3 spans 14 amino acids. The chain's CDR3 is CASSVTGGRETQYF. CDR3 DNA sequence: TGTGCCAGCAGTGTGACAGGGGGCCGTGAGACCCAGTACTTC.

The rearrangement uses TRBV28 and TRBJ1-2; possibly TRBD1 for D (6 bases). This CDR3 has 16 residues. CDR1 MDHEN and CDR2 SYDVKM come from the germline V gene. The ends were cut back, 6 bases at V and 6 bases at J, with 23 bases in the middle. This CDR3 is CASSKGGTPWPNGYTF. The CDR3 nucleotides read TGTGCCAGCAGCAAGGGGGGGACCCCTTGGCCTAATGGCTACACCTTC.

This clone was seen a single time. The rearrangement joins TRBV12-5 to TRBJ2-3; TRBD2 matches 9 bases. V trimming: 5 bases; J trimming: 6 bases; junction bases outside the gene matches: 12. The CDR3 extends over 16 amino acids. Germline V CDR1 and CDR2: LGHNT, FRNRAP. CDR3 region: CASGLTAGGPGDTQYF. DNA for the CDR3: TGTGCTAGTGGTCTTACGGCGGGAGGGCCGGGGGATACGCAGTATTTT.

V is TRBV14 and J is TRBJ2-3, with D unclear. The CDR3 is 12 residues long. V was cut by 0 bases and J by 7 bases, with 5 bases left in between. CDR1 is SGHDN and CDR2 is FVKESK in the germline V gene. CDR3 coding DNA: TGTGCCAGCAGCCAAGACTCTTATACGCAGTATTTT. It encodes CASSQDSYTQYF.

The chain has TRBV5-1 and TRBJ2-1, with 7 bases aligning to TRBD2. Trimming at V came to 4 bases and at J to 7 bases, leaving 11 bases not matched to a gene. CDR1 and CDR2 (germline): SGHRS, YFSETQ. The CDR3 is made up of 15 amino acids. This chain's CDR3 is CASSPFGGGINEQFF. The CDR3, as DNA: TGCGCCAGCAGCCCATTTGGGGGAGGGATTAATGAGCAGTTCTTC.

This clone is large by share. The rearrangement uses TRBV19 and TRBJ2-5; a possible D gene is TRBD2 (6 bases). The CDR3 runs to 13 residues. Germline V lookup: CDR1 LNHDA, CDR2 SQIVND (reference sequence). V dropped 5 bases and J dropped 4 bases, with 11 bases sitting between them. For the CDR3, the DNA is TGTGCCAGTAGTGTGACTAGTCGAGAGACCCAGTACTTC. Translated: CASSVTSRETQYF.

This chain links TRBV6-1 with TRBJ2-5, with TRBD2 identical over 8 bases. Germline values: CDR1 MNHNS, CDR2 SASEGT. The CDR3 spans 17 residues. J lost 6 bases, V lost 0 bases, and 12 bases had no gene match. The CDR3 loop is CASSEAGPVGRGKTQYF. In nucleotides, the CDR3 is TGTGCCAGCAGTGAAGCGGGACCGGTCGGGAGGGGAAAGACCCAGTACTTC.

The V gene is TRBV19, the J gene TRBJ2-7; TRBD1 matches at 11 bases. Germline trimming cut 3 bases from V and 3 bases from J; bases unmatched to any gene: 7. Germline CDR1 and CDR2: LNHDA and SQIVND (reference sequence). This CDR3 comprises 16 residues. The CDR3 spells CASSMDAGTGGYEQYF. In nucleotides, the CDR3 is TGTGCCAGTAGTATGGACGCCGGGACAGGGGGCTACGAGCAGTACTTC.

The J gene is TRBJ2-1, the V gene TRBV6-1; D is unclear. The CDR3 contains 11 residues. CDR1 MNHNS and CDR2 SASEGT come from the germline V gene. Trimming removed 5 bases at V and 15 bases at J, with 14 bases between. The CDR3 spells CASSITHSAFF. The CDR3 coding sequence is TGTGCCAGCAGTATTACACATAGTGCGTTCTTC.

The chain has TRBV18 and TRBJ2-7; D may be TRBD1 (6 bases). CDR3 size: 14 residues. V was pared by 6 bases and J by 2 bases, with 14 bases between. Germline lookup yields CDR1 KGHSH and CDR2 LQKENI. CDR3 sequence reads: CASSPGVGAYEQYF. In nucleotides, the CDR3 is TGTGCCAGCTCTCCAGGGGTGGGAGCCTACGAGCAGTACTTC. Full variable domain (rest looked up from reference TRBV18 and TRBJ2-7): NAGVMQNPRHLVRRRGQEARLRCSPMKGHSHVYWYRQLPEEGLKFMVYLQKENIIDESGMPKERFSAEFPKEGPSILRIQQVVRGDSAAYFCASSPGVGAYEQYFGPGTRLTVT.

This clone was seen a few times. The chain links TRBV18 to TRBJ2-4; D gene ambiguous. The V gene lost 5 bases and the J gene lost 6 bases, with 8 bases spanning the gap. The CDR3 extends over 12 amino acids. Germline V gives CDR1 KGHSH, CDR2 LQKENI. CDR3 sequence: CASSEGRNIQYF. In DNA, the CDR3 is TGTGCCAGCTCAGAAGGTCGAAACATTCAGTACTTC.